The 28 T cell receptor beta chains given below trace back to one sample, sequenced in a study of CD8+CD57+ T cells in acquired aplastic anemia. By flow cytometry, patients selected for sequencing had shown an expansion of CD8+CD57+ cells. The TCR beta profiling, which covered VDJ combination and CDR3 sequence, was carried out using genomic DNA as the template. TCRdb reanalysed the reads using MiXCR and keeps one entry per CDR3 protein. There are under 250,000 distinct CDR3 sequences in the sample; around 43% occur only once, and 7% to 9.5% lies in the top ten. Sequencing used sorted CD4+, CD8+, or CD8+CD57+ T cells (not recorded which) from PBMCs. These receptors were collected from a human donor with aplastic anemia.

This clonotype was detected ten times or more. V gene TRBV6-4 combines with J gene TRBJ2-3, with 9 bases identical to TRBD1. The CDR3 covers 14 residues. Trimming cost V 2 bases and J 6 bases; bases outside gene matches: 3. Germline V gene data show CDR1 as MRHNA and CDR2 as SNTAGT. The CDR3 loop is CASSDGQGSDTQYF. Written as DNA, the CDR3 is TGTGCCAGCAGTGACGGACAGGGGAGCGATACGCAGTATTTT.

This clonotype occurred many times. The rearrangement links TRBV25-1 to TRBJ2-1; D might be TRBD1 (5 bases). The CDR3 has 15 amino acids. Germline V gene lookup returns CDR1 MGHDK and CDR2 SYGVNS. V lost 2 bases and J lost 4, with 12 bases in between. The CDR3 DNA is TGTGCCAGCAGTGAACCGACAGACTCTTACAATGAGCAGTTCTTC. It encodes CASSEPTDSYNEQFF. Full variable domain (rest looked up from reference TRBV25-1 and TRBJ2-1): EADIYQTPRYLVIGTGKKITLECSQTMGHDKMYWYQQDPGMELHLIHYSYGVNSTEKGDLSSESTVSRIRTEHFPLTLESARPSHTSQYLCASSEPTDSYNEQFFGPGTRLTVL.

The chain has TRBV27 and TRBJ2-3, with D perhaps TRBD2 (6 bases). V was pared by 8 bases and J by 4 bases, with 13 bases between. CDR3 length: 13 amino acids. The germline V gene has CDR1 MNHEY and CDR2 SMNVEV (reference sequence). The DNA of the CDR3 is TGTGCCAGCGGGGGGTGGGTTTCAGATACGCAGTATTTT. It translates to CASGGWVSDTQYF.

This clonotype was seen repeatedly, ten times or more. This sequence joins TRBV20-1 and TRBJ1-2, with 7 bases fitting TRBD1. The V segment lost 0 bases and the J segment 2 bases; nucleotides outside the gene matches: 15. This CDR3 has 18 residues. CDR1 and CDR2 from the germline V gene are DFQATT and SNEGSKA (reference sequence). In DNA form, the CDR3 reads TGCAGTGCTAGAGACCTCACTGGGACAGCCCAGGGAAACTATGGCTACACCTTC. It translates to CSARDLTGTAQGNYGYTF.

This clonotype has ten or more counts. The V call is TRBV20-1, the J call TRBJ1-2, with no clear D. V lost 2 bases to trimming and J lost 0 bases, with 7 bases between them. CDR3 length: 13 amino acids. The germline V gene encodes CDR1 DFQATT and CDR2 SNEGSKA (reference sequence). The CDR3 bases are TGCAGTGCTAGATCCGTAGCTAACTATGGCTACACCTTC. Translation gives CSARSVANYGYTF.

This chain connects TRBV28 to TRBJ2-1; D gene uncertain. V dropped 5 bases and J dropped 5 bases, with 16 bases sitting between them. This CDR3 has 15 amino acids. Germline CDR1 is MDHEN and CDR2 is SYDVKM. The DNA for the CDR3 is TGTGCCAGCAGTCCGGACCCGGTTTACGACAATGAGCAGTTCTTC. Its translation is CASSPDPVYDNEQFF. The full variable domain, rest sourced from reference TRBV28 and TRBJ2-1, is DVKVTQSSRYLVKRTGEKVFLECVQDMDHENMFWYRQDPGLGLRLIYFSYDVKMKEKGDIPEGYSVSREKKERFSLILESASTNQTSMYLCASSPDPVYDNEQFFGPGTRLTVL.

Comment on this clonotype: A single base separates this from a much larger clone, so it may be a read error. This sequence joins TRBV10-3 and TRBJ2-7; D unclear. Germline V gives CDR1 ENHRY, CDR2 SYGVKD. With 10 bases removed from V and 3 bases from J, the gap between germline ends came to 13 bases. This CDR3 spans 12 amino acids. The CDR3 spells CASNSAIYEQYF. Here the CDR3 DNA reads TGTGCCAGCAACAGCGCTATCTACGAGCAGTACTTC.

This clonotype was seen at least ten times. The chain combines TRBV2 with TRBJ2-2; D is unresolved. CDR3 size: 10 residues. The V gene lost 10 bases and the J gene lost 2 bases, with 2 bases spanning the gap. Germline CDR1 SNHLY, CDR2 FYNNEI. CDR3 residues: CAINTGELFF. The CDR3 region has the DNA TGTGCCATCAACACCGGGGAGCTGTTTTTT.

This clonotype was picked up a small number of times. The V and J genes are TRBV27 and TRBJ2-7; D is unclear. The germline CDR1 and CDR2 sequences are MNHEY and SMNVEV (reference sequence). The CDR3 spans 14 residues. Trimming stripped 0 bases from V and 3 bases from J, with 9 bases between. CDR3 sequence: CASSLSLSGYEQYF. The CDR3 region has the DNA TGTGCCAGCAGTTTATCTCTTTCTGGCTACGAGCAGTACTTC.

The chain combines TRBV6-2 or TRBV6-3 with TRBJ2-1; 12 bases line up with TRBD2. V gave up 2 bases and J gave up 0 bases; unmatched junction bases: 5. The CDR3 length is 18 residues. Per germline, CDR1 MNHEY and CDR2 SVGEGT. Here the CDR3 reads CASSYTSGGKYSYNEQFF. CDR3 DNA sequence: TGTGCCAGCAGTTACACTAGCGGGGGGAAGTACTCCTACAATGAGCAGTTCTTC.

The V gene is TRBV19, the J gene TRBJ2-1; 9 bases map to TRBD1. The CDR3 runs to 12 residues. With 3 bases clipped from V and 15 bases from J, the junction kept 6 bases outside the gene matches. Germline loops: CDR1 LNHDA, CDR2 SQIVND (reference sequence). CDR3 sequence reads: CASSIGTGGMFF. CDR3 nucleotide sequence: TGTGCCAGTAGTATTGGTACAGGGGGCATGTTCTTC.

This clonotype was observed a few times. CDR3 sequence reads: CSARPRGAEAFF. The CDR3 DNA follows: TGCAGTGCTAGGCCAAGGGGGGCTGAAGCTTTCTTT. The V call is TRBV20-1, the J call TRBJ1-1; a possible D gene is TRBD1 (6 bases). This CDR3 region has 12 residues. From germline, CDR1 is DFQATT and CDR2 SNEGSKA (reference sequence). Between the trimmed V and J ends, which lost 3 bases and 6 bases, there was a span of 11 bases.

This CDR3 is CASTKTGTTSYEQYF. The CDR3 DNA reads TGTGCCAGCACAAAAACCGGGACTACCTCCTACGAGCAGTACTTC. The chain combines TRBV16 with TRBJ2-7, with TRBD2 identical over 7 bases. Per germline, CDR1 KGHSY and CDR2 FQNENV. The junction had 9 bases not matched to a gene; V was cut back by 7 bases and J by 0 bases. This CDR3 spans 15 amino acids.

This clonotype came up many times. This chain links TRBV9 with TRBJ2-5; TRBD2 agrees at 7 bases. The CDR3 length is 17 residues. The junction had 13 bases not matched to a gene; V was cut back by 3 bases and J by 2 bases. Germline V gene sequence: CDR1 SGDLS, CDR2 YYNGEE. The CDR3 here is CASSAVWGGGIQETQYF. The CDR3 nucleotides are TGTGCCAGCAGCGCCGTGTGGGGGGGAGGAATACAAGAGACCCAGTACTTC.

On this clonotype itself: A read error may be the cause here, since a much bigger clone is one base away. The chain links TRBV5-1 to TRBJ1-2; D not resolved. Germline loops: CDR1 SGHRS, CDR2 YFSETQ. Trimming removed 5 bases from V and 8 bases from J, with 22 bases in between. The CDR3 sequence is 15 residues long. The CDR3 DNA reads as TGCGCCAGCAGTAAACGATATTCTTTGAGTGGCGGCTACACCTTC. This translates into CASSKRYSLSGGYTF. The variable domain in full, completed from reference TRBV5-1 and TRBJ1-2, reads KAGVTQTPRYLIKTRGQQVTLSCSPISGHRSVSWYQQTPGQGLQFLFEYFSETQRNKGNFPGRFSGRQFSNSRSEMNVSTLELGDSALYLCASSKRYSLSGGYTFGSGTRLTVV.

Worth noting for this clonotype: An end of the junction differs from the germline gene, which may be a read error. This chain joins TRBV7-2 and TRBJ2-5; the match to TRBD2 covers 9 bases. CDR3 length: 16 residues. Germline V lookup: CDR1 SGHTA, CDR2 FQGNSA. The CDR3: CASSLVAGGDQETQYF. The CDR3 nucleotides are TGCGCCAGCAGCTTAGTGGCGGGAGGGGACCAAGAGACCCAGTACTTC.

This clonotype came up once. The chain couples TRBV7-2 to TRBJ2-7; a possible D gene is TRBD2 (5 bases). Germline V gene lookup returns CDR1 SGHTA and CDR2 FQGNSA. There are 14 residues in the CDR3. V shed 3 bases and J shed 1 base, with 10 bases lying between them. CDR3 nucleotides: TGTGCCAGCAGCTTGTACGGGGTATCCTACGAGCAGTACTTC. Protein product: CASSLYGVSYEQYF.

The chain couples TRBV5-1 to TRBJ1-4; D not resolved. The assigned J gene may be wrong: the sequence end matches TRBJ2-2 better. Germline-derived CDR1 and CDR2 are SGHRS and YFSETQ. CDR3 length: 13 residues. The CDR3 region is CASSQESSGELFF. The CDR3 DNA is TGCGCCAGCAGCCAAGAATCATCCGGGGAGCTGTTTTTT.

CDR3 region: CAISSGTEQYF. DNA of the CDR3: TGTGCCATCTCTAGCGGGACCGAGCAGTACTTC. The J gene is TRBJ2-7, the V gene TRBV10-3; TRBD2 aligns across 9 bases. V was clipped by 8 bases and J by 6 bases; unmatched bases: 2. The V gene's germline CDR1 is ENHRY and CDR2 SYGVKD. The CDR3 length is 11 residues.

Comments on this clonotype: A much bigger clone sits one base away, suggesting this may be a read error. In DNA form, the CDR3 reads TGTGCCAGCAGCTTATTTCGGGGGCGGGGTACTGAAGCTTTCTTT. As protein: CASSLFRGRGTEAFF. The chain recombines TRBV7-2 with TRBJ1-1, with a tentative D call TRBD1 (6 bases). This CDR3 has 15 amino acids. V was pared by 2 bases and J by 5 bases, with 15 bases between. Germline V gene lookup returns CDR1 SGHTA and CDR2 FQGNSA.

This clonotype was recorded a few times. The V call is TRBV7-2, the J call TRBJ2-5; D may be TRBD2 (6 bases). This CDR3 spans 14 amino acids. With 6 bases removed from V and 2 bases from J, the gap between germline ends came to 13 bases. Germline values: CDR1 SGHTA, CDR2 FQGNSA. The CDR3 loop is CASRPRLVQETQYF. The CDR3 DNA reads TGTGCCAGCAGACCAAGACTAGTTCAAGAGACCCAGTACTTC.

This clonotype was picked up many times. The chain has TRBV7-2 and TRBJ1-6; D is unclear. Deletions cut 3 bases from V and 0 bases from J, with 6 bases between. Germline CDR1 SGHTA, CDR2 FQGNSA. CDR3 length equals 15 residues. CDR3 loop: CASSFRISYNSPLHF. DNA for the CDR3: TGTGCCAGCAGCTTTCGAATCTCCTATAATTCACCCCTCCACTTT. Variable domain in full (rest from reference TRBV7-2 and TRBJ1-6): GAGVSQSPSNKVTEKGKDVELRCDPISGHTALYWYRQSLGQGLEFLIYFQGNSAPDKSGLPSDRFSAERTGGSVSTLTIQRTQQEDSAVYLCASSFRISYNSPLHFGNGTRLTVT.

This clonotype has ten or more counts. V is TRBV7-9 and J is TRBJ2-2; 9 bases map to TRBD1. J was trimmed by 7 bases and V by 5 bases; bases with no gene match: 14. Germline CDR1 SEHNR, CDR2 FQNEAQ (reference sequence). CDR3 length: 17 amino acids. The CDR3 sequence: CASSVPSDRGDDGELFF. CDR3 in DNA: TGTGCCAGCAGCGTACCCTCTGACAGGGGGGATGACGGGGAGCTGTTTTTT.

This clonotype occurred a few times. With a much larger clone just one base away, this may be a read error. This chain connects TRBV19 to TRBJ2-1; possibly TRBD1 or TRBD2 for D (5 bases each). This CDR3 spans 16 amino acids. Germline CDR1 is LNHDA and CDR2 is SQIVND (reference sequence). CDR3: CASSIGAGSSYNEQSF. CDR3 bases: TGTGCCAGTAGTATTGGGGCGGGCTCCTCCTACAATGAGCAGTCCTTC.

This clonotype has just one count. The V and J genes are TRBV6-1 and TRBJ2-2, with D tentatively TRBD2 (5 bases). V lost 2 bases, J lost 8 bases, and 6 bases lay in between. The CDR3 contains 12 residues. Germline CDR1 and CDR2: MNHNS and SASEGT. The CDR3 DNA follows: TGTGCCAGCAGTGAAACGGGGGGGGAGCTGTTTTTT. Translation: CASSETGGELFF.

CDR3 coding DNA: TGTGCCAGCAGCGTAACCCTGGGGACGGTTAGCGGGGGGGCGTATGAGACCCAGTACTTC. It translates to CASSVTLGTVSGGAYETQYF. The chain has TRBV9 and TRBJ2-5; 11 bases are a match to TRBD2. V was clipped by 1 base and J by 5 bases; unmatched bases: 19. Germline V gives CDR1 SGDLS, CDR2 YYNGEE. This CDR3 has 20 residues. Using reference TRBV9 and TRBJ2-5 for the parts outside the CDR3, the full variable domain is DSGVTQTPKHLITATGQRVTLRCSPRSGDLSVYWYQQSLDQGLQFLIQYYNGEERAKGNILERFSAQQFPDLHSELNLSSLELGDSALYFCASSVTLGTVSGGAYETQYFGPGTRLLVL.

As regards this clonotype: One base away lies a much larger clone, so this may be a sequencing read error. Given the absence of the conserved phenylalanine or tryptophan at the CDR3 end, a read error is likely. This chain joins TRBV6-5 and TRBJ2-5; the match to TRBD1 covers 7 bases. From germline, CDR1 is MNHEY and CDR2 SVGAGI. Losses at the gene ends were 5 bases for V and 5 bases for J; bases not matched to a gene: 8. This CDR3 comprises 14 residues. In DNA, the CDR3 is TGTGCCAGCAGTACCGGGACAGAGACGGAGACCCAGTACCTC. Its translation is CASSTGTETETQYL.

The V and J genes are TRBV20-1 and TRBJ2-7; 9 positions match TRBD1. CDR1 and CDR2 from the germline V gene are DFQATT and SNEGSKA (reference sequence). CDR3 size: 11 residues. The CDR3 spells CSGTGHYEQYF. The CDR3 coding sequence is TGCAGCGGGACAGGGCACTACGAGCAGTACTTC.